These 20 T cell receptor beta chains came from one sample sequenced in a study of blood T cell repertoires in COVID-19 (dated by TCRdb to the early 2020s). The library was built by means of the immunoSEQ multiplex PCR assay. Entries here come from immuneACCESS through TCRdb and include only in-frame sequences with V and J called. Some clones fail to appear in such tables; in the studies checked, an unresolved V gene covers under half of the shortfall, and the cause of the remainder is unknown. This sample holds 240,000 or so clones; roughly nine tenths were observed only once. The ten largest clones represent about 5.9% of the sample. Sequencing was done on a sample of peripheral blood. The receptors originated from a man aged 60-69 years with acute or convalescent COVID-19.

This clone has only one observation. The chain is built from TRBV18 and TRBJ1-2; D is unresolved. CDR3 length: 15 residues. The germline gives CDR1 KGHSH, CDR2 LQKENI. The V and J ends lost 0 bases and 0 bases respectively, with 8 bases between them. The CDR3: CASSPPEKANYGYTF. Here the CDR3 DNA reads TGTGCCAGCTCACCACCGGAGAAAGCTAACTATGGCTACACCTTC.

The chain carries TRBV11-3 and TRBJ2-1; 8 nucleotides line up with TRBD2. The CDR3 length is 15 residues. The V and J ends lost 1 base and 4 bases, in that order; junction bases with no gene match: 3. Germline V gene sequence: CDR1 SGHNT, CDR2 YENEEA. The CDR3 DNA sequence: TGTGCCAGCAGCTTAGTAGCTAGCGGGTACAATGAGCAGTTCTTC. This gives the protein CASSLVASGYNEQFF.

The CDR3 here is CASSRRTDSNQPQHF. CDR3 DNA sequence: TGTGCCAGCAGCCGCCGGACAGATAGCAATCAGCCCCAGCATTTT. The V call is TRBV6-5, the J call TRBJ1-5, with a possible D match to TRBD1 (6 bases). CDR3 size: 15 residues. V lost 6 bases and J 0 bases, leaving 12 bases between the germline ends. In germline, CDR1 is MNHEY, CDR2 SVGAGI.

The chain combines TRBV11-2 with TRBJ1-6; 9 bases map to TRBD1. The CDR3 contains 15 residues. CDR1 and CDR2 (germline): SGHAT, FQNNGV. Germline trimming cut 2 bases from V and 10 bases from J; bases unmatched to any gene: 6. The CDR3 DNA follows: TGTGCCAGCAGCTTATCAAGACAGGGGGGCTCACCCCTCCACTTT. This translates into CASSLSRQGGSPLHF.

This clone was seen only a few times. CDR3 in amino acids: CASSPDRGPGNTIYF. The CDR3 DNA is TGTGCCAGCAGCCCGGACAGGGGGCCCGGAAACACCATATATTTT. The chain couples TRBV5-4 to TRBJ1-3; 11 nucleotides line up with TRBD1. J gave up 4 bases and V 4 bases, and 4 bases lay outside the gene matches. The V gene's germline CDR1 is SGHNT and CDR2 YYREEE (reference sequence). The CDR3 sequence is 15 residues long.

This clone was seen only once. The rearrangement joins TRBV7-3 to TRBJ2-7; D is possibly TRBD2 (5 bases). Germline CDR1 reads SGHTA; CDR2 reads FQGTGA. The V end was cut by 0 bases, the J end by 3 bases, with 12 bases between. There are 15 residues in the CDR3. The CDR3 DNA reads as TGTGCCAGCAGCTTAACGGCTATAACTAGCTACGAGCAGTACTTC. This sequence encodes CASSLTAITSYEQYF.

V usage is TRBV6-5 and J usage is TRBJ2-1; the D is unclear. Looked up from germline, CDR1 is MNHEY and CDR2 is SVGAGI. Between the trimmed V and J ends, which lost 2 bases and 2 bases, there was a span of 4 bases. CDR3 length equals 13 residues. The CDR3 loop reads CASSYTAYNEQFF. The CDR3 DNA follows: TGTGCCAGCAGTTACACAGCCTACAATGAGCAGTTCTTC.

The CDR3 bases are TGTGCCAGCAGCCAATACTCTCGAGGGGAGACCCAGTACTTC. Amino acids: CASSQYSRGETQYF. This chain links TRBV3-1 (or the pseudogene TRBV3-2) with TRBJ2-5, with TRBD2 as a possible D gene (5 bases). V gave up 2 bases and J gave up 5 bases, with 12 bases separating them. There are 14 residues in the CDR3. Germline-derived CDR1 and CDR2 are LGHDT and YNNKEL (reference sequence).

V usage is TRBV9 and J usage is TRBJ1-6; D gene unclear. The V and J ends lost 3 bases and 10 bases respectively, with 17 bases between them. The CDR3 covers 15 residues. Germline V gene lookup returns CDR1 SGDLS and CDR2 YYNGEE. The CDR3 DNA is TGTGCCAGCAGCGCCCGGACTGAAGACGCCTCACCCCTCCACTTT. Its translation: CASSARTEDASPLHF.

The rearrangement links TRBV7-3 to TRBJ2-1; TRBD2 matches at 8 bases. The germline V gene has CDR1 SGHTA and CDR2 FQGTGA. This CDR3 comprises 15 residues. V lost 1 base and J lost 7; bases outside the gene matches: 6. In DNA, the CDR3 is TGTGCCAGCAGCTTAAGTAGCGGGAAATGGAATGAGCAGTTCTTC. Protein product: CASSLSSGKWNEQFF.

In its sample, this clone was seen once. The J gene is TRBJ1-1, the V gene TRBV14; 9 nucleotides agree with TRBD1. Trimming cost V 4 bases and J 4 bases; bases outside gene matches: 4. The CDR3 loop spans 14 amino acids. Germline CDR1 and CDR2: SGHDN and FVKESK. CDR3 DNA: TGTGCCAGCAGCCCTCGGACAGGGGTCACTGAAGCTTTCTTT. Its protein product is CASSPRTGVTEAFF.

DNA for the CDR3: TGTGCCAGCAGTTTAGCGTCGCGGGGTACCCAGTACTTC. The encoded protein is CASSLASRGTQYF. V and J are TRBV28 and TRBJ2-5; D is perhaps TRBD2 (6 bases). The CDR3 has 13 amino acids. The V gene lost 2 bases and the J gene lost 8 bases, with 12 bases spanning the gap. In germline, CDR1 is MDHEN, CDR2 SYDVKM.

The gene calls are TRBV7-9 and TRBJ2-7, with TRBD1 matching over 9 bases. The CDR3 is 16 amino acids. Unmatched junction bases numbered 5, after V lost 0 bases and J lost 2 bases. Germline CDR1 reads SEHNR; CDR2 reads FQNEAQ (reference sequence). CDR3 residues: CASSLAATGGAYEQYF. The DNA for the CDR3 is TGTGCCAGCAGCTTAGCGGCGACAGGGGGGGCCTACGAGCAGTACTTC.

The sample holds one count of this clone. This chain joins TRBV29-1 and TRBJ2-5; TRBD2 might be the D (6 bases). The ends were cut back, 8 bases at V and 7 bases at J, with 17 bases in the middle. The CDR3 is 12 amino acids. Germline V CDR1 and CDR2: SQVTM, ANQGSEA. CDR3 sequence: CSIREPGGTQYF. The CDR3 DNA sequence: TGCAGCATACGGGAGCCCGGGGGGACCCAGTACTTC.

V gene TRBV11-1 combines with J gene TRBJ1-1, with D perhaps TRBD1 (6 bases). Trimming stripped 5 bases from V and 3 bases from J, with 13 bases between. This CDR3 has 14 amino acids. Looked up from germline, CDR1 is SGHAT and CDR2 is FQDESV (reference sequence). The CDR3: CASSRGRGDTEAFF. As DNA, the CDR3 is TGTGCCAGCAGCCGCGGCAGGGGTGACACTGAAGCTTTCTTT. The variable domain in full, with the rest retrieved from reference TRBV11-1 and TRBJ1-1, is EAEVAQSPRYKITEKSQAVAFWCDPISGHATLYWYRQILGQGPELLVQFQDESVVDDSQLPKDRFSAERLKGVDSTLKIQPAELGDSAMYLCASSRGRGDTEAFFGQGTRLTVV.

V is TRBV9 and J is TRBJ1-2, with TRBD1 identical over 8 bases. Germline V CDR1 and CDR2: SGDLS, YYNGEE. This CDR3 has 15 amino acids. V gave up 3 bases and J gave up 5 bases; unmatched junction bases: 9. CDR3 DNA: TGTGCCAGCAGCGCCCACGACAGGGGAGTATATGGCTACACCTTC. This encodes CASSAHDRGVYGYTF.

This sequence joins TRBV18 and TRBJ2-2; TRBD1 is a possible D gene (6 bases). The germline gives CDR1 KGHSH, CDR2 LQKENI. Between the trimmed V and J ends, which lost 3 bases and 6 bases, there was a span of 17 bases. This CDR3 has 16 amino acids. The CDR3 sequence: CASSPPGNRQAGELFF. The CDR3 DNA is TGTGCCAGCTCACCGCCCGGGAACAGACAGGCCGGGGAGCTGTTTTTT.

The V and J genes are TRBV28 and TRBJ1-1; TRBD1 aligns across 9 bases. The V gene end was trimmed by 5 bases and the J gene end by 4 bases; junction bases not matched to a gene: 11. The CDR3 is 16 residues long. Germline lookup yields CDR1 MDHEN and CDR2 SYDVKM. This chain's CDR3 is CASSPPGGQGITEAFF. CDR3 coding DNA: TGTGCCAGCAGTCCCCCTGGAGGACAGGGGATCACTGAAGCTTTCTTT.

This clone came up once. The J gene is TRBJ1-5, the V gene TRBV6-5; no reliable D call. V was cut by 2 bases and J by 7 bases, with 12 bases left in between. Germline V CDR1 and CDR2: MNHEY, SVGAGI. The CDR3 sequence is 14 residues long. In DNA, the CDR3 is TGTGCCAGCAGTTACAGGGCTCGGGGACAGCCCCAGCATTTT. This codes for CASSYRARGQPQHF.

This chain joins TRBV7-9 and TRBJ2-5, with D possibly TRBD2 on 6 matching bases. The germline CDR1 and CDR2 sequences are SEHNR and FQNEAQ (reference sequence). The CDR3 covers 13 residues. Trimming shortened V by 11 bases and J by 5 bases, and 18 bases separated the two germline ends. The CDR3 sequence is CAGGTLGRETQYF. The DNA of the CDR3 is TGTGCCGGGGGGACTTTGGGGCGGGAGACCCAGTACTTC.